The source of this TCR beta chain is a study of T cells after yellow fever vaccination. Broader study findings: Contamination of FACS-sorted repertoires by abundant clonotypes from the bulk population could occur. Shared CD4/CD8 clonotypes were a small share, likely from convergent recombination. Weaker in magnitude, the secondary response showed a faster peak on day 5 versus 15.

This clonotype was detected many times. Antigen: not known. J was trimmed by 7 bases and V by 3 bases; bases with no gene match: 4. This CDR3 has 15 amino acids. Using its own MiXCR run on the 5' RACE reads, TCRdb lists one record per CDR3 protein. The sample carries a few hundred thousand distinct CDR3 sequences, roughly 17% recorded once. The V gene is TRBV12-3 or TRBV12-4, the J gene TRBJ1-5; 12 bases map to TRBD1. This receptor was obtained from a man aged 18 to 29 who received the YFV17D yellow fever vaccine. Sample: PBMCs, taken about 5 days after the first yellow fever vaccination. CDR3 bases: TGTGCCAGCAGTTTGGGGACAGGGGGCCGCCAGCCCCAGCATTTT. The encoded protein is CASSLGTGGRQPQHF.